The clone carrying this TCR beta chain was counted many times. The record originates from a study of neurological immune-mediated disorders. TCRdb re-analysed the 5' RACE reads in MiXCR, keeping a single row per CDR3 protein. The sample carries tens of thousands of distinct CDR3 sequences, approximately 3.6% recorded once. The TCR comes from a woman in her 40s with multiple sclerosis. The sample consisted of CD4+ T cells from blood.

This CDR3 is CASSEGRGDAFF. CDR3 sequence (DNA): TGTGCCAGCAGTGAAGGAAGGGGCGATGCTTTCTTT. V gene TRBV6-1 combines with J gene TRBJ1-1; possibly TRBD1 for D (5 bases). V lost 1 base and J 11 bases, leaving 11 bases between the germline ends. This CDR3 region has 12 residues. Germline-derived CDR1 and CDR2 are MNHNS and SASEGT.